This T cell receptor beta chain was retrieved from a study of molecular identifiers for immune sequencing clone quantification. Listed TCR primers, together with previously described methods, were used for the bulk TCR libraries. TCRdb passed the PCR reads through MiXCR, listing each CDR3 protein once. This table has approximately 59,000 distinct CDR3 sequences, 18% appearing once. V was shortened by 3 bases and J by 0 bases, with 8 bases between the two germline ends. The germline V gene encodes CDR1 SEHNR and CDR2 FQNEAQ (reference sequence). The CDR3 is 14 residues long. This clonotype was found many times.

The chain carries TRBV7-9 and TRBJ1-1; D remains ambiguous. The sample was naive CD8+ T cells from blood, with Jurkat cell RNA spiked in. Subset specified: FACS-sorted CD8+CD4-CCR7+CD45RA+ naive T cells. The source of this sequence is a human donor in good health. Some libraries in this study had Jurkat cell RNA spiked in. The DNA for the CDR3 is TGTGCCAGCAGCTTGAAAGATGTGAACACTGAAGCTTTCTTT. Translating gives CASSLKDVNTEAFF.